The entry below gives a single T cell receptor beta chain sequence along with its context. Its matching antigen is unknown. Within the sample, other DNA sequences also encode this same CDR3. The donors were adults (healthy and HIV-negative) with no recent acute infections or vaccinations. From CD4+ cells came CD45RA+ naive and CD45RA-negative memory subsets. Profiling relied on immunoSEQ multiplex PCR, and the TCRdb table lists in-frame clones only, not all of them. The table shows some 1 million clones, with 70% to 80% occurring only once. The sample is drawn from a study of shared clonotypes between healthy human individuals. Study-wide results and limits: Larger estimated richness was generally seen in naive subsets than in memory subsets.

The material sequenced was memory CD4+ T cells sorted from blood. Subset: CD45RA-negative fraction. This receptor was identified in a man younger than 30 in good health.

The CDR3 sequence: CASSVRGGAETQYF. DNA of the CDR3: TGTGCCAGCAGCGTACGCGGGGGAGCGGAGACCCAGTACTTC. The chain uses TRBV9 and TRBJ2-5, with TRBD2 matching 7 bases. Germline V gene data show CDR1 as SGDLS and CDR2 as YYNGEE. V shed 1 base, J shed 5 bases, and the junction held 5 bases outside the gene matches. The CDR3 totals 14 residues. Supplemented by reference TRBV9 and TRBJ2-5, the full variable domain reads DSGVTQTPKHLITATGQRVTLRCSPRSGDLSVYWYQQSLDQGLQFLIQYYNGEERAKGNILERFSAQQFPDLHSELNLSSLELGDSALYFCASSVRGGAETQYFGPGTRLLVL.